In its sample, the clone carrying this TCR beta chain was seen a few times. Antigen: not known. The sample originates from a study of cytomegalovirus exposure and HLA in healthy donors. The V and J ends lost 2 bases and 14 bases, in that order; junction bases with no gene match: 7. The germline V gene encodes CDR1 GTSNPN and CDR2 SVGIG (reference sequence). This CDR3 region has 11 residues. General study results and limits: For most TCR beta V segments, an earlier analysis put the productive rate at about 87% or about 30% of the time. Analyzed later, association rates of TCRs varied across HLA loci, with DRB1 most and HLA-C fewest. Most CMV-associated TCR beta chains appeared HLA-restricted in a later analysis.

The PCR had 60 Vbeta and 13 Jbeta primers. The table came from immunoSEQ multiplex PCR; TCRdb's copy has only in-frame clones and leaves some out. The table includes around 150,000 clones, about 75% detected once. The chain joins TRBV30 to TRBJ1-2, with TRBD1 matching over 8 bases. Sequenced sample: PBMCs. This clonotype was obtained from a female donor in good health and CMV-seronegative. CDR3: CAWSTGTGGTF. In nucleotides, the CDR3 is TGTGCCTGGAGTACCGGGACAGGAGGAACCTTC.